These 3 T cell receptor beta chains share one sample of origin, sequenced in a study of T cell responses to AZD1222 COVID-19 vaccine. Some clones are missing from TCRdb's copy, which holds only in-frame ones; the method was immunoSEQ multiplex PCR. The data contain 150,000 or so clones, about 92% of them singletons. The sample here was peripheral blood, taken on day 0 of AZD1222 vaccination. The receptors shown here come from an adult in good health.

A single count supports this clone. The chain recombines TRBV5-6 with TRBJ1-2, with D unclear. This CDR3 region has 14 residues. Trimming stripped 5 bases from V and 8 bases from J, with 19 bases between. CDR1 is SGHDT and CDR2 is YYEEEE in the germline V gene. In nucleotides, the CDR3 is TGTGCCAGCAGGTATGACCGGGGAAGAGTAGGCTACACCTTC. Translating gives CASRYDRGRVGYTF.

The chain employs TRBV10-3 and TRBJ2-7; 10 bases are a match to TRBD2. The CDR3 is 17 amino acids. Germline CDR1 reads ENHRY; CDR2 reads SYGVKD. V dropped 0 bases and J dropped 1; count of bases not matched to a gene: 6. The CDR3 protein is CAISESSSGGISYEQYF. The DNA for the CDR3 is TGTGCCATCAGTGAGTCGAGTAGCGGGGGGATTTCCTACGAGCAGTACTTC.

This clone was recorded only once. The chain combines TRBV12-3 or TRBV12-4 with TRBJ1-2; no firm D call. Trimming stripped 8 bases from V and 5 bases from J, with 9 bases between. The CDR3 is 11 amino acids. This CDR3 is CASSEGYGYTF. The CDR3 DNA is TGTGCCAGCTCGGAAGGATATGGCTACACCTTC.